The rows below give T cell receptor beta chains drawn from one sample of a study of CD8+CD57+ T cells in acquired aplastic anemia. Using its own MiXCR run on the reads, TCRdb lists one record per CDR3 protein. This table holds roughly 80,000 distinct CDR3 sequences, about 70% found once. Input material: sorted CD4+, CD8+, or CD8+CD57+ T cells (not recorded which) from PBMCs. The receptor set was obtained from a human donor with aplastic anemia. Each CDR3 is given with its conserved first and last residue. Each record gives: D gene, V gene, J gene, CDR3 DNA, CDR3 protein. A D gene is named only where the DNA matches it firmly.

.	TRBV19	TRBJ1-1	TGTGCCAGTAGGGATAGGGGCACGAACACTGAAGCTTTCTTT	CASRDRGTNTEAFF
.	TRBV7-9	TRBJ2-5	TGTGCCATCACCGTTGAAAGGGGAGAGACCCAGTACTTC	CAITVERGETQYF
.	TRBV9	TRBJ2-7	TGTGCCAGCAGCCAAGGGGGGGCCCTCACCTACGAGCAGTACTTC	CASSQGGALTYEQYF
.	TRBV7-8	TRBJ2-3	TGTGCCAGCAGCTTTAGCAGGGCGTTAAGCACAGATACGCAGTATTTT	CASSFSRALSTDTQYF
TRBD1	TRBV2	TRBJ2-7	TGTGCCAGCACCCCGGGACAGGGGATCCACGAGCAGTACTTC	CASTPGQGIHEQYF
.	TRBV29-1	TRBJ2-5	TGCAGCGTTGTTATGGGTCAAGAGACCCAGTACTTC	CSVVMGQETQYF
.	TRBV7-3	TRBJ2-3	TGTGCCAGCTCGACGGAGCCCACAGATACGCAGTATTTT	CASSTEPTDTQYF
.	TRBV20-1	TRBJ1-1	TGCAGTGCTAGAGAGGACAGAGAGGGCTTCTTT	CSAREDREGFF
.	TRBV20-1	TRBJ2-3	TGCAGTGCCATGACAGGCGAGGATACGCAGTATTTT	CSAMTGEDTQYF
TRBD1	TRBV5-5	TRBJ1-2	TGTGCCAGCAGCCGAAACGGACAGGGAAACTATGGCTACACCTTC	CASSRNGQGNYGYTF
TRBD1	TRBV5-5	TRBJ1-5	TGTGCCAGCAGCGGAGGGGGCGCCGGTCAGCCCCAGCATTTT	CASSGGGAGQPQHF